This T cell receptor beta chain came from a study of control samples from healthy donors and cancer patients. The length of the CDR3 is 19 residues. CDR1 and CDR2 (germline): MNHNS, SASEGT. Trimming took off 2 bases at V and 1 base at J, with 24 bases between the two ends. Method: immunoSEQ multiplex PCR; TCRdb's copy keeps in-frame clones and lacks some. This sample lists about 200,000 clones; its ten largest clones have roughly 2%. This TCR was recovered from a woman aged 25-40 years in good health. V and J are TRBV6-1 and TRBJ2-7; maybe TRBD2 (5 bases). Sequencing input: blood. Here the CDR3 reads CASSESRLRHGSGSYEQYF. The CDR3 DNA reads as TGTGCCAGCAGTGAAAGCCGCCTTCGACACGGATCGGGGTCCTACGAGCAGTACTTC.